These 8 T cell receptor beta chains came from one sample sequenced in a study of tumor-infiltrating lymphocytes in localized non-small cell lung cancer. Sequenced by immunoSEQ multiplex PCR; TCRdb stores in-frame clones only, minus some. The table has around 25,000 clones, approximately 71% seen once. Specimen: lung tumor tissue. The receptor set was obtained from a human donor with non-small cell lung cancer.

V gene TRBV2 combines with J gene TRBJ2-5, with TRBD1 matching over 10 bases. With 6 bases clipped from V and 5 bases from J, the junction kept 6 bases outside the gene matches. CDR3 length: 14 residues. Germline values: CDR1 SNHLY, CDR2 FYNNEI. The DNA for the CDR3 is TGTGCCAGCAGGTCCGGGACAGGGGTCGAGACCCAGTACTTC. This encodes CASRSGTGVETQYF.

This chain joins TRBV4-3 and TRBJ1-1; 7 bases fit TRBD1. This CDR3 spans 14 amino acids. The germline gives CDR1 LGHNA, CDR2 YSLEER. The V segment lost 2 bases and the J segment 3 bases; nucleotides outside the gene matches: 3. CDR3 in amino acids: CASSQRDSYTEAFF. The CDR3 DNA follows: TGCGCCAGCAGCCAACGGGACAGCTACACTGAAGCTTTCTTT.

This chain links TRBV4-1 with TRBJ2-5; D possibly uses TRBD1 or TRBD2 (5 bases each). The CDR3 has 12 residues. CDR1 MGHRA and CDR2 YSYEKL come from the germline V gene. Trimming took off 1 base at V and 9 bases at J, with 9 bases between the two ends. The CDR3 loop is CASSQVLGAQYF. In DNA form, the CDR3 reads TGCGCCAGCAGCCAAGTATTGGGGGCCCAGTACTTC.

The rearrangement links TRBV4-1 to TRBJ1-2, with 8 bases fitting TRBD1. The J segment lost 7 bases and the V segment lost 7 bases, leaving 14 bases of the junction unmatched. Germline loops: CDR1 MGHRA, CDR2 YSYEKL. The CDR3 loop spans 15 amino acids. CDR3 loop: CASTPNPQGDRGYTF. The DNA of the CDR3 is TGCGCCAGCACCCCAAACCCACAGGGGGATCGTGGCTACACCTTC.

There are many counts of this clone. V is TRBV9 and J is TRBJ2-7; 10 bases fit TRBD2. CDR1 and CDR2 (germline): SGDLS, YYNGEE. The J segment lost 6 bases and the V segment lost 3 bases, leaving 12 bases of the junction unmatched. This CDR3 is built from 16 residues. The CDR3 sequence: CASSADAAGGPREQYF. The DNA for the CDR3 is TGTGCCAGCAGCGCGGATGCAGCGGGAGGGCCCCGCGAGCAGTACTTC.

This clone showed up just once. This sequence joins TRBV5-1 and TRBJ2-7, with a possible D match to TRBD2 (6 bases). The CDR3 is made up of 14 amino acids. V dropped 2 bases and J dropped 4 bases, with 13 bases sitting between them. Germline V gene sequence: CDR1 SGHRS, CDR2 YFSETQ. CDR3 protein: CASSLTGTAYEQYF. CDR3 nucleotides: TGCGCCAGCAGCTTAACGGGGACTGCGTACGAGCAGTACTTC.

This clone was seen a handful of times. The J gene is TRBJ2-3, the V gene TRBV29-1; D might be TRBD1 or TRBD2, each matching 7 bases. Trimming took 3 bases from V and 2 from J, leaving 12 bases between them. There are 14 residues in the CDR3. Germline CDR1 reads SQVTM; CDR2 reads ANQGSEA. CDR3 residues: CSVDQGGFTDTQYF. DNA for the CDR3: TGCAGCGTTGACCAGGGGGGGTTCACAGATACGCAGTATTTT.

V gene TRBV30 combines with J gene TRBJ1-4, with D possibly being TRBD1 (5 bases). V was trimmed by 5 bases and J by 5 bases, leaving 15 bases between them. Germline V gene sequence: CDR1 GTSNPN, CDR2 SVGIG (reference sequence). The CDR3 length is 14 residues. CDR3: CAWRAGTENEKLFF. DNA of the CDR3: TGTGCCTGGCGCGCCGGGACGGAGAATGAAAAACTGTTTTTT.